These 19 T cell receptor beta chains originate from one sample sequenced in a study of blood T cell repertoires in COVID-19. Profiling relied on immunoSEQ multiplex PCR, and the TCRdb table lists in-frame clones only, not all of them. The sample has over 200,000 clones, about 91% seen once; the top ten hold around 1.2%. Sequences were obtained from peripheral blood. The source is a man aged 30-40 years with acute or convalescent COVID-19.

CDR3 sequence reads: CASRRADPTGELFF. The CDR3 region has the DNA TGTGCCAGCAGGCGGGCAGACCCAACCGGGGAGCTGTTTTTT. V gene TRBV7-3 combines with J gene TRBJ2-2; D is perhaps TRBD2 (5 bases). The CDR3 is 14 residues long. CDR1 and CDR2 from the germline V gene are SGHTA and FQGTGA. V was trimmed by 6 bases and J by 5 bases, leaving 13 bases between them.

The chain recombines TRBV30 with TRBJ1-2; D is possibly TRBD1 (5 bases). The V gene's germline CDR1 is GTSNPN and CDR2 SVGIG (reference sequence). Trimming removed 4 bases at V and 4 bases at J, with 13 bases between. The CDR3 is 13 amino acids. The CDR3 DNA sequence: TGTGCCTGGACTCTGCAGGGCGGCTATGGCTACACCTTC. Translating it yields CAWTLQGGYGYTF.

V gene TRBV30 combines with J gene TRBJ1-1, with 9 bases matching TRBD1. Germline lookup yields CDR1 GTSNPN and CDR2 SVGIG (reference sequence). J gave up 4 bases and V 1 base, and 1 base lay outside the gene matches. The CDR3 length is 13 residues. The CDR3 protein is CAWSEDRGTEAFF. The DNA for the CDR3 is TGTGCCTGGAGTGAGGACAGGGGCACTGAAGCTTTCTTT.

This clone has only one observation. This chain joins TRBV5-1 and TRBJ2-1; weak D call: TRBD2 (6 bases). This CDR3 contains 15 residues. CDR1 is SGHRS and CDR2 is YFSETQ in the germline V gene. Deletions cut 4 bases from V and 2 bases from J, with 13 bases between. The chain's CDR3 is CASSPIAGTYNEQFF. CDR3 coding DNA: TGCGCCAGCAGCCCTATTGCGGGAACCTACAATGAGCAGTTCTTC. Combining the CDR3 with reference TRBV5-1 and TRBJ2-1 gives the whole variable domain KAGVTQTPRYLIKTRGQQVTLSCSPISGHRSVSWYQQTPGQGLQFLFEYFSETQRNKGNFPGRFSGRQFSNSRSEMNVSTLELGDSALYLCASSPIAGTYNEQFFGPGTRLTVL.

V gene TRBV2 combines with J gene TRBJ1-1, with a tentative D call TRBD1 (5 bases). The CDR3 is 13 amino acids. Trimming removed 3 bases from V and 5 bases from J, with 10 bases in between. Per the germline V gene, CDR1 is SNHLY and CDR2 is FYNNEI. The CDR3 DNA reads TGTGCCAGCAGTGACAGGGTAAGGACTGAAGCTTTCTTT. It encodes CASSDRVRTEAFF. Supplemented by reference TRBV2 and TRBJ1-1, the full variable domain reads EPEVTQTPSHQVTQMGQEVILRCVPISNHLYFYWYRQILGQKVEFLVSFYNNEISEKSEIFDDQFSVERPDGSNFTLKIRSTKLEDSAMYFCASSDRVRTEAFFGQGTRLTVV.

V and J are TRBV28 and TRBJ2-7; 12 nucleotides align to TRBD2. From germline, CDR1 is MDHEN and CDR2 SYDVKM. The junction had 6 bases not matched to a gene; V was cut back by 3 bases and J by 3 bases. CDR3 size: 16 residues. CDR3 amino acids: CASSFPSGGAYYEQYF. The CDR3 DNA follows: TGTGCCAGCAGTTTTCCTAGCGGGGGGGCCTACTACGAGCAGTACTTC. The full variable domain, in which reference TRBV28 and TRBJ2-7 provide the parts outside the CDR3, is DVKVTQSSRYLVKRTGEKVFLECVQDMDHENMFWYRQDPGLGLRLIYFSYDVKMKEKGDIPEGYSVSREKKERFSLILESASTNQTSMYLCASSFPSGGAYYEQYFGPGTRLTVT.

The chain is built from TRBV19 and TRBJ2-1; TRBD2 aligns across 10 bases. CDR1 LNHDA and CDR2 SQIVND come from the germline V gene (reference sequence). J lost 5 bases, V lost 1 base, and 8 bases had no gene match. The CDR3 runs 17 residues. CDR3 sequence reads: CASSIGLAGEPHNEQFF. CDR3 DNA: TGTGCCAGTAGTATAGGGCTAGCGGGAGAGCCCCACAATGAGCAGTTCTTC. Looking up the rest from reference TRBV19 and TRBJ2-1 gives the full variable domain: DGGITQSPKYLFRKEGQNVTLSCEQNLNHDAMYWYRQDPGQGLRLIYYSQIVNDFQKGDIAEGYSVSREKKESFPLTVTSAQKNPTAFYLCASSIGLAGEPHNEQFFGPGTRLTVL.

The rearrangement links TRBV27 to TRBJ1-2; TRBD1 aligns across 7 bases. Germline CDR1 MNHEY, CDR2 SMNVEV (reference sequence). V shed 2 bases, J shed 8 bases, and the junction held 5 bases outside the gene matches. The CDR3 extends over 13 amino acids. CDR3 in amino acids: CASSLRQGGGYTF. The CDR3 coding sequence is TGTGCCAGCAGTTTAAGGCAGGGGGGAGGCTACACCTTC.

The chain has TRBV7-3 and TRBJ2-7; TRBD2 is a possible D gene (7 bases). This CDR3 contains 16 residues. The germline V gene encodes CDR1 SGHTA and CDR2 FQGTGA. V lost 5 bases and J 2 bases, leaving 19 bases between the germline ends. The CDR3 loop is CASSVRGGLSTYEQYF. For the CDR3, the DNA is TGTGCCAGCAGCGTAAGGGGGGGACTATCCACCTACGAGCAGTACTTC. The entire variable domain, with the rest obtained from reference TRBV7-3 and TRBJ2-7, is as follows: GAGVSQTPSNKVTEKGKYVELRCDPISGHTALYWYRQSLGQGPEFLIYFQGTGAADDSGLPNDRFFAVRPEGSVSTLKIQRTERGDSAVYLCASSVRGGLSTYEQYFGPGTRLTVT.

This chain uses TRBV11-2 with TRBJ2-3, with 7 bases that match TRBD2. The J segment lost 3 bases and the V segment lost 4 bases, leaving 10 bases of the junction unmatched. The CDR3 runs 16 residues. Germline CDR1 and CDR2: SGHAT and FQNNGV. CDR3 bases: TGTGCCAGCAGCTCCCAGGTGGGGGGGAGGACAGATACGCAGTATTTT. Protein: CASSSQVGGRTDTQYF.

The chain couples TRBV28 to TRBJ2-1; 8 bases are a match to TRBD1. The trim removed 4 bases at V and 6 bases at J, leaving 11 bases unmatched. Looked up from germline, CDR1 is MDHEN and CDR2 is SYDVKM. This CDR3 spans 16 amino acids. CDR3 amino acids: CASSWVSGTGRNEQFF. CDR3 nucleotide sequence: TGTGCCAGCAGTTGGGTCTCCGGGACAGGCCGCAATGAGCAGTTCTTC.

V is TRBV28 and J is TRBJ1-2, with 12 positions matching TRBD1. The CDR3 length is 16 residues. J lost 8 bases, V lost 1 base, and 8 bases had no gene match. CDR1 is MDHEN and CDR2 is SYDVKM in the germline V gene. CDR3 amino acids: CASSLYGTGGLEGYTF. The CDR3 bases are TGTGCCAGCAGTTTATACGGGACAGGGGGCTTAGAAGGCTACACCTTC.

The CDR3 DNA follows: TGTGCCAGCAGTCCCAGGGGAGTTCATCAGCCCCAGCATTTT. Translating it yields CASSPRGVHQPQHF. This sequence joins TRBV27 and TRBJ1-5; tentatively, D is TRBD1 (6 bases). CDR1 and CDR2 (germline): MNHEY, SMNVEV (reference sequence). V lost 5 bases and J 5 bases, leaving 13 bases between the germline ends. The CDR3 contains 14 residues.

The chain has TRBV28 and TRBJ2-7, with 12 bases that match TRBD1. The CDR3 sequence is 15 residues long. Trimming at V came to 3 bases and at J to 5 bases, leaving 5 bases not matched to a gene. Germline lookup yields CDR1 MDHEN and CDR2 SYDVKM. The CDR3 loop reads CASSLGGTGGDEQYF. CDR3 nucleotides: TGTGCCAGCAGTTTGGGGGGGACAGGGGGCGACGAGCAGTACTTC. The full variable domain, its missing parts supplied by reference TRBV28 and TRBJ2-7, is DVKVTQSSRYLVKRTGEKVFLECVQDMDHENMFWYRQDPGLGLRLIYFSYDVKMKEKGDIPEGYSVSREKKERFSLILESASTNQTSMYLCASSLGGTGGDEQYFGPGTRLTVT.

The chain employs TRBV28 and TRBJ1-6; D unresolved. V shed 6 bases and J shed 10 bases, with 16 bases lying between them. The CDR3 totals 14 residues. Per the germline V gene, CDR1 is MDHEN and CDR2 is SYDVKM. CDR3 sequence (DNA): TGTGCCAGCAGGACGCGGTGGGCGGGCTCACCCCTCCACTTT. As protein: CASRTRWAGSPLHF.

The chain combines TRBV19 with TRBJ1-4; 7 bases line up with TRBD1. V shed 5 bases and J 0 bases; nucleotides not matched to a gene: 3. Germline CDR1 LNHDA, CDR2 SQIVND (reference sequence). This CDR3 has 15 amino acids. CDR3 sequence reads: CASSGTVATNEKLFF. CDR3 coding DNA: TGTGCCAGTAGTGGGACAGTTGCAACTAATGAAAAACTGTTTTTT.

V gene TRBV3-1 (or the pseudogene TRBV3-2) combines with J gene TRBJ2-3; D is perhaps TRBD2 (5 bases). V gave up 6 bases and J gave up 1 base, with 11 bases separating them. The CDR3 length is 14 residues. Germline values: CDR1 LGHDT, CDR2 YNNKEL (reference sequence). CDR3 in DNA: TGTGCCAGCAGGGGGAGTGGAGGCACAGATACGCAGTATTTT. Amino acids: CASRGSGGTDTQYF.

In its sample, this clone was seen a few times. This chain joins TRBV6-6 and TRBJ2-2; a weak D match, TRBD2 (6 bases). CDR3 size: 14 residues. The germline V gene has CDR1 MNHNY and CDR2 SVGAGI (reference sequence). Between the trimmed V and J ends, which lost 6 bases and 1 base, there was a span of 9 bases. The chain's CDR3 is CASRRLENTGELFF. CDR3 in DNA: TGTGCCAGCAGGAGACTAGAGAACACCGGGGAGCTGTTTTTT.

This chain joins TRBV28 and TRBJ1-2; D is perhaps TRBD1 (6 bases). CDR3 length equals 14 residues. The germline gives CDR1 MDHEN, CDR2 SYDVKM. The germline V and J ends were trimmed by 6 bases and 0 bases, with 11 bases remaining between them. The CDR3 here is CASRLQGSNYGYTF. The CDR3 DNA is TGTGCCAGCAGACTACAGGGATCTAACTATGGCTACACCTTC.